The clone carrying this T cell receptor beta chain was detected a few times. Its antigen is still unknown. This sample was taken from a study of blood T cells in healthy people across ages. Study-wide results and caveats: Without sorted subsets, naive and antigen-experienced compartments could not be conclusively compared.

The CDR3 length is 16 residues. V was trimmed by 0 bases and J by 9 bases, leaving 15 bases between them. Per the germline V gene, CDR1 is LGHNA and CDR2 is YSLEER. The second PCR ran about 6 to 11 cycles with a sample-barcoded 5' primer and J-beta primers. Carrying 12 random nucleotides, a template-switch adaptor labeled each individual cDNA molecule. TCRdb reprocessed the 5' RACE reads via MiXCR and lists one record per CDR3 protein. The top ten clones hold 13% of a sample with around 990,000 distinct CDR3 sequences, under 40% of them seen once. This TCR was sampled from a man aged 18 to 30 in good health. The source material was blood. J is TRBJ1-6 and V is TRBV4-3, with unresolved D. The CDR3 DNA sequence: TGCGCCAGCAGCCAAGAACACACCAGCGAGGGTTCACCCCTCCACTTT. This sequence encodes CASSQEHTSEGSPLHF.